This T cell receptor beta chain was sequenced during a study of blood T cell repertoires in COVID-19. The wider study: Donors in the United States, Italy and Spain gave samples during acute or convalescent COVID-19. PBMCs, B-cell-depleted T cells, or T cells provided the cDNA or gDNA that made up the material.

Points on this clone: Mismatch with germline at one junction end may stem from a read error.

Original data processing: Estimates of nucleated cell counts were drawn from the amplification of reference gene primers. The repertoire was sequenced with immunoSEQ multiplex PCR; TCRdb's copy has only in-frame clones and lacks some. V, J and clone size are those of that table, while D and trimming were read from the DNA. Of some 200,000 clones listed, about 86% were seen once; the top ten hold around an eighth. Germline-derived CDR1 and CDR2 are KGHSH and LQKENI. The CDR3 totals 11 residues. The receptor comes from a young man with active or convalescent COVID-19. The V call is TRBV18, the J call TRBJ2-5; D unresolved. Source material: peripheral blood. For the CDR3, the DNA is TGTGCCAGCTCACCTCAAGAGAACCAGTACTTC. It codes for CASSPQENQYF. Full variable domain (remainder filled in from reference TRBV18 and TRBJ2-5): NAGVMQNPRHLVRRRGQEARLRCSPMKGHSHVYWYRQLPEEGLKFMVYLQKENIIDESGMPKERFSAEFPKEGPSILRIQQVVRGDSAAYFCASSPQENQYFGPGTRLLVL.